A single sample is the source of the 9 T cell receptor beta chains below, sequenced in a study of cytomegalovirus exposure and HLA in healthy donors (dated by TCRdb to about 2017). The library was built by means of the immunoSEQ multiplex PCR assay. A mixture of 60 forward primers for TCR Vbeta segments and 13 reverse primers for TCR Jbeta segments was used in the multiplex PCR. TCRdb obtained this table from immuneACCESS and retained in-frame rearrangements with V and J assigned. These tables miss some clones; where compared with another copy, unresolved V genes account for less than half of the shortfall, and the remainder is unexplained. A total of 120,000 to 150,000 clones appear in this sample, around 80% of them only once. The top ten clones comprise 2.9% of the sample. Sequenced sample: PBMCs. The receptor set was obtained from a woman under 40 in good health and CMV-seronegative.

V and J are TRBV30 and TRBJ1-2; 8 bases line up with TRBD1. The V segment lost 2 bases and the J segment 2 bases; nucleotides outside the gene matches: 10. The length of the CDR3 is 16 residues. CDR1 and CDR2 from the germline V gene are GTSNPN and SVGIG (reference sequence). The CDR3 DNA follows: TGTGCCTGGAGTCTGACAGGGGTGGGGGGAAACTATGGCTACACCTTC. Protein: CAWSLTGVGGNYGYTF.

A single count supports this clone. The chain recombines TRBV5-5 with TRBJ2-7, with TRBD1 matching 7 bases. There are 16 residues in the CDR3. After removal of 0 bases from V and 0 bases from J, the junction contained 6 bases not matched to a gene. The germline V gene has CDR1 SGHKS and CDR2 YYEKEE (reference sequence). The chain's CDR3 is CASSLDRGPTSYEQYF. CDR3 DNA sequence: TGTGCCAGCAGCTTGGACAGGGGACCCACCTCCTACGAGCAGTACTTC.

This clone was seen a few times. The rearrangement joins TRBV6-1 to TRBJ2-3; 12 bases are a match to TRBD2. Germline assignment: CDR1 MNHNS and CDR2 SASEGT. Trimming at V came to 1 base and at J to 2 bases, leaving 1 base not matched to a gene. The CDR3 loop spans 16 amino acids. The CDR3 region is CASSEGLAGVTDTQYF. CDR3 nucleotide sequence: TGTGCCAGCAGTGAAGGACTAGCGGGGGTCACAGATACGCAGTATTTT.

This rearrangement joins TRBV7-3 to TRBJ1-6; weak D call: TRBD1 (5 bases). The V and J ends lost 3 bases and 0 bases respectively, with 9 bases between them. Germline-derived CDR1 and CDR2 are SGHTA and FQGTGA. The CDR3 length is 16 residues. CDR3 protein: CASSLGGSSYNSPLHF. CDR3 in DNA: TGTGCCAGCAGCTTGGGGGGAAGCTCCTATAATTCACCCCTCCACTTT.

The chain carries TRBV7-3 and TRBJ1-2, with TRBD1 as a possible D gene (6 bases). Germline assignment: CDR1 SGHTA and CDR2 FQGTGA. There are 14 residues in the CDR3. V gave up 5 bases and J gave up 4 bases, with 14 bases separating them. The CDR3 sequence: CASSPGASTYGYTF. The DNA for the CDR3 is TGTGCCAGCAGCCCAGGGGCTTCGACCTATGGCTACACCTTC.

This chain links TRBV27 with TRBJ2-5, with 11 bases lining up with TRBD2. The J segment lost 6 bases and the V segment lost 5 bases, leaving 8 bases of the junction unmatched. CDR1 is MNHEY, CDR2 SMNVEV, per germline (reference sequence). This CDR3 is built from 15 residues. The CDR3 sequence: CASSTRSGGGQTQYF. The CDR3 region has the DNA TGTGCCAGCAGTACGCGTAGCGGGGGGGGGCAGACCCAGTACTTC.

The chain joins TRBV19 to TRBJ1-1, with D possibly TRBD1 on 6 matching bases. CDR1 and CDR2 from the germline V gene are LNHDA and SQIVND (reference sequence). This CDR3 comprises 15 residues. V was clipped by 4 bases and J by 1 base, with 13 bases between them. The CDR3 spells CASSTSGQANTEAFF. CDR3 in DNA: TGTGCCAGTAGTACCTCGGGACAAGCGAACACTGAAGCTTTCTTT.

The rearrangement links TRBV5-5 to TRBJ1-2, with 10 bases lining up with TRBD1. Germline V CDR1 and CDR2: SGHKS, YYEKEE (reference sequence). The CDR3 spans 16 residues. V dropped 5 bases and J dropped 2; count of bases not matched to a gene: 9. CDR3 nucleotides: TGTGCCAGCAGTCCTGACAGGGGGCATTTCAACTATGGCTACACCTTC. Translation: CASSPDRGHFNYGYTF.

The V and J genes are TRBV19 and TRBJ1-5; maybe TRBD1 (5 bases). The germline CDR1 and CDR2 sequences are LNHDA and SQIVND (reference sequence). CDR3 length: 15 residues. The V gene lost 3 bases and the J gene lost 0 bases, with 9 bases spanning the gap. This CDR3 reads CASSMGQDSNQPQHF. Written as DNA, the CDR3 is TGTGCCAGTAGTATGGGGCAGGATAGCAATCAGCCCCAGCATTTT.